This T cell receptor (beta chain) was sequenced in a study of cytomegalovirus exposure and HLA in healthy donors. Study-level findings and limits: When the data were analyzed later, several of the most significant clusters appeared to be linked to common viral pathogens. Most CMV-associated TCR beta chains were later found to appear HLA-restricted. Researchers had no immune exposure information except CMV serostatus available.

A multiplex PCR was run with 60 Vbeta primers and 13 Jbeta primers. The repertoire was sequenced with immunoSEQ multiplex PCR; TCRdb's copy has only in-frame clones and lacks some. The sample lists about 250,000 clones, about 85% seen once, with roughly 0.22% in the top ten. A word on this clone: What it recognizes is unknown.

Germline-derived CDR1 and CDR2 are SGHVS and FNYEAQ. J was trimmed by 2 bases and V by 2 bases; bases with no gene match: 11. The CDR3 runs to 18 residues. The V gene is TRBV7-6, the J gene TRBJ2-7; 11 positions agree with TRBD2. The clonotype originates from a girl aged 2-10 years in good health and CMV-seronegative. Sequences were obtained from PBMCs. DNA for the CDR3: TGTGCCAGCAGCTTATTTTCTAGCGGGAGGTCGGTCACCTACGAGCAGTACTTC. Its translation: CASSLFSSGRSVTYEQYF.